These T cell receptor beta chains were read from a single sample in a study of PD-L1 blockade in urothelial cancer. Using immunoSEQ multiplex PCR, the repertoire was profiled, and TCRdb retains in-frame clones only, with some absent. The top ten hold more than 9% of the sample, which has approximately 48,000 clones, more than 65% seen once. The specimen comprised PBMCs, sampled around atezolizumab (anti-PD-L1) treatment. These receptors were collected from a man between 65 and 79 years old with urothelial cancer. CDR3s leave out the opening cysteine and the closing phenylalanine or tryptophan.

V	J	CDR3
TRBV11-3	TRBJ2-1	ASSLNPHRASGRDNEQF
TRBV5-1	TRBJ1-2	ASSLGQGRGYT
TRBV5-5	TRBJ2-7	ASSLGGVGGFLSYEQY
TRBV4-1	TRBJ2-1	ASSVPGLVYEQF
TRBV28	TRBJ1-1	ASSFTTGQMNTEAF
TRBV27	TRBJ2-7	ASSLGAGGQYEQY
TRBV6-1	TRBJ2-7	ASSGRAGGSGEQY
TRBV28	TRBJ2-1	ASSARGRGHNEQF
TRBV7-9	TRBJ2-3	ASSLLRTGLEADTQY
TRBV9	TRBJ1-2	ASSVGRNGYT
TRBV28	TRBJ2-3	AIPFHPLVRDRGTADTQY
TRBV28	TRBJ1-2	ASSFGWRERGYT
TRBV5-1	TRBJ2-2	ASSSDSQAGELF
TRBV19	TRBJ2-7	ASSSLGDRVSYEQY
TRBV14	TRBJ2-7	ASSLSLDYEQY
TRBV14	TRBJ2-1	ASSPFLGLAGGFYNEQF
TRBV6-1	TRBJ2-1	ASSGTTGGVYNEQF
TRBV28	TRBJ1-2	ASSFHQGAPDYGYT
TRBV11-2	TRBJ1-2	ASSLHGTQANYGYT
TRBV29-1	TRBJ1-2	SVGSRDRSRGGYT
TRBV19	TRBJ2-2	ASSIGLAGNTGELF
TRBV5-1	TRBJ2-1	ASSLDSGANNEQF
TRBV21-1	TRBJ1-1	ASSDRGHTEAF
TRBV28	TRBJ2-1	ASSLTRGLNEQF
TRBV27	TRBJ2-5	ASSLWARRGRQETQY
TRBV7-2	TRBJ2-7	ASSSDRSSAEQY
TRBV2	TRBJ2-3	ASSEARGRGADTQY
TRBV10-3	TRBJ2-2	AINSGLAGSNTGELF
TRBV6-5	TRBJ2-4	ASSSQGGQNIQY
TRBV2	TRBJ2-3	ASGSLGLAGGMNPDTQY
TRBV11-2	TRBJ1-1	ASSLVGRGKVGTEAF
TRBV19	TRBJ2-1	ASSIITSSYNEQF